This T cell receptor (beta chain) is from a study of identical twins (dated by TCRdb to about 2016). Looking at the study overall: To test whether fetal clonotypes persist, the study used deep sequencing on TCR alpha and beta repertoires from monozygotic twins, unrelated adults of various ages, and cord blood. Replicate twin experiments were performed at different times using different library preparation protocols to rule out contamination.

The cysteine opens and the phenylalanine closes a CDR3 of 16 amino acids. Just the 48-base CDR3 DNA is kept, in frame starting at base 1. Cut back by 8 bases and 3 bases, the V and J ends lie 22 bases apart. The germline V gene supplies CDR1 MDHEN and CDR2 SYDVKM. All donors were healthy Caucasians. Three pairs of female monozygotic twins, all aged roughly 18 to 30 years, were included in the twin cohort. Positive isolation kits from Invitrogen were used to isolate CD4+ and CD8+ T cell populations. Note on this clonotype: Its antigen remains unidentified. Within one base of it there is no much larger clone, and no base qualities were kept.

Broad study findings and their caveats: In monozygotic twins, recombination models systematically underestimated out-of-frame TCR alpha sharing, but the models matched the sharing seen between unrelated individuals. Abundant cord blood beta clonotypes carried fewer insertions; young adult naive repertoires showed a weaker similar trend, while memory repertoires showed none. Zero-insertion analyses could be partly confounded by invariant T cells such as MAIT and iNKT, though diverse VJ usage argued against such confounding for most clonotypes. Conclusions relied on cross-sectional statistical analysis, since the same donors could not be followed over many years. In beta out-of-frame sequences, excess twin sharing was weaker, because having fewer shared sequences lowered the signal-to-noise ratio. Compared with coincidental sharing between unrelated individuals, out-of-frame TCR alpha sequences shared between twins showed an excess of sequences with low generation probability.

Preparation of the library involved 5' RACE. TCRdb shows the sequencer as Illumina HiSeq 2000. Template switching added a universal primer binding site, and the final cDNA carried a unique molecular identifier that allowed TCR cDNA molecules to be counted accurately. Specific primers in the conserved constant-segment region were used to synthesize first-strand cDNA for TCR alpha and beta chains. Each cDNA library was double barcoded, with a SMART-Mk sample barcode plus Illumina barcodes, to control for contamination. TruSeq adapter sequences and Illumina sample barcodes were added in two successive PCR steps. The TCR alpha and beta cDNA libraries were sequenced on the Illumina HiSeq platform using custom primers. Under the source paper's analysis protocol: MiGEC was used to process raw reads and extract unique molecular identifiers, and MiXCR was used to find CDR3 positions. For each individual, recombination models were inferred using an EM algorithm with the repgenHMM and IGoR tools. The tcR package in R was used for shared clonotype analysis, with sharing normalized by the product of cloneset sizes. To study raw recombination free of thymic and clonal selection effects, out-of-frame nonproductive sequences were analyzed. In TCRdb, the public reads were trimmed at Q25 with fastp and aligned with MiXCR, with productive beta chains retained. Rows matching on CDR3 protein sequence are summarized as one entry with the most common DNA and genes. TCRdb's processing, not the authors' own work, is the source of the V and J calls. Within this sample are 200,000 to 300,000 distinct CDR3 sequences, with 7% to 8.5% of them counted one time only. The ten top clones hold under 6% of the sample.

These sequences were also reported in another study, on yellow fever vaccine responses in identical twins. The second study's authors report: According to the authors, the vaccine-induced T cell response in identical twins seemed to be partly convergent and partly specific to each individual. In the study, vaccine-responding T cell clones were precisely tracked in identical twins.

The rearrangement combines TRBV28 with TRBJ1-1; the D gene lacks a confident call. The origin of this receptor is a woman aged 18-29 years in good health. Sequencing used CD8+ T cells sorted from blood. The CDR3 protein: CASRLSRASLHTEAFF. The nucleotide sequence is given as TGTGCCAGCCGTCTAAGTCGAGCCTCTCTCCACACTGAAGCTTTCTTT.